This TCR beta chain was identified during a study of early T cells in non-severe SARS-CoV-2 infection. The CDR3 runs 14 residues. Germline V CDR1 and CDR2: SGHTA, FQGNSA. Trimming removed 1 base at V and 4 bases at J, with 10 bases between. This clonotype was counted between two and nine times. Individual cDNA molecules carried attached unique molecular identifiers. TCRdb ran MiXCR on the 5' RACE reads and lists one entry per CDR3 protein. The sample carries 65,000 to 80,000 distinct CDR3 sequences, roughly 13% recorded once. The receptor's source is an adult who was a healthcare worker with PCR-confirmed SARS-CoV-2 infection or an uninfected control (not recorded which). The rearrangement joins TRBV7-2 to TRBJ1-1; D is uncertain. The material sequenced was whole blood. The CDR3 sequence is CASSLGGYRTEAFF. The CDR3 region has the DNA TGTGCCAGCAGCTTAGGAGGGTATCGCACTGAAGCTTTCTTT.